This record concerns one TCR beta chain sequence. As yet, its antigen is unknown. This record belongs to a study of CD8+ T cells in alopecia areata. Germline V lookup: CDR1 SQVTM, CDR2 ANQGSEA. Trimming stripped 5 bases from V and 0 bases from J, with 5 bases between. This CDR3 has 12 residues. Whole-study findings and limits: Sequenced scalp T cells also include alphabeta T cells resident in normal skin.

Extracted RNA was reverse transcribed, and the resulting cDNA served as sequencing template. The table came from immunoSEQ multiplex PCR; TCRdb's copy has only in-frame clones and leaves some out. Of fewer than 150,000 clones in the sample, roughly two fifths were seen once. The receptor comes from a human donor with alopecia areata. J is TRBJ1-3 and V is TRBV29-1; D ambiguous. Input material: CD4+ T cells sorted from blood. In DNA form, the CDR3 reads TGCAGCGTTCAGAACTCTGGAAACACCATATATTTT. Its protein is CSVQNSGNTIYF.